This passage covers 30 T cell receptor beta chains from one sample sequenced in a study of blood T cell repertoires in COVID-19. Sequencing used immunoSEQ multiplex PCR; TCRdb keeps in-frame clones, though not all of them. The sample carries 200,000 or so clones, more than 70% recorded once. Sequencing input: peripheral blood. Source of these receptors: a person between 65 and 79 years old with COVID-19, enrolled during active disease.

The chain employs TRBV2 and TRBJ2-7; 8 nucleotides line up with TRBD1. With V trimmed by 1 base and J by 7 bases, 21 bases remained unmatched. There are 19 residues in the CDR3. Germline V lookup: CDR1 SNHLY, CDR2 FYNNEI. The CDR3 sequence: CASSEDRRSRRQGMREQYF. In DNA form, the CDR3 reads TGTGCCAGCAGTGAAGACCGAAGGAGTAGAAGACAGGGGATGAGGGAGCAGTACTTC.

The chain is built from TRBV4-3 and TRBJ1-4; the D is unclear. Germline CDR1 LGHNA, CDR2 YSLEER. The CDR3 loop spans 16 amino acids. V dropped 1 base and J dropped 4 bases, with 13 bases sitting between them. The DNA of the CDR3 is TGCGCCAGCAGCCAAGCTTTCGCAGTCTTTAATGAAAAACTGTTTTTT. Its translation is CASSQAFAVFNEKLFF.

This clone appeared a few times. CDR3: CASSLAGAMDEQYF. CDR3 DNA: TGTGCCAGCAGCTTAGCGGGAGCAATGGACGAGCAGTACTTC. V gene TRBV13 combines with J gene TRBJ2-7; possible D gene TRBD2, 6 bases. CDR3 size: 14 residues. Germline V gene data show CDR1 as PRHDT and CDR2 as FYEKMQ (reference sequence). V was clipped by 1 base and J by 5 bases, with 12 bases between them.

This clone appeared a single time. The sample holds other DNA sequences that translate to the same CDR3. The rearrangement links TRBV15 to TRBJ1-5; D is ambiguous. Germline V CDR1 and CDR2: LNHNV, YYDKDF (reference sequence). The V end lost 4 bases, the J end lost 0 bases, and 10 bases lay between the germline ends. The CDR3 is 15 residues long. CDR3 loop: CATSTHRDSNQPQHF. Written as DNA, the CDR3 is TGTGCCACCAGCACTCACAGAGATAGCAATCAGCCCCAGCATTTT.

The gene calls are TRBV5-1 and TRBJ1-4, with TRBD1 matching over 11 bases. The CDR3 totals 14 residues. J gave up 10 bases and V 0 bases, and 2 bases lay outside the gene matches. Germline values: CDR1 SGHRS, CDR2 YFSETQ. The CDR3 spells CASSLAGTGGKLFF. As DNA, the CDR3 is TGCGCCAGCAGCTTGGCCGGGACAGGGGGAAAACTGTTTTTT.

This clone is a singleton in its sample. V and J are TRBV5-6 and TRBJ2-2; 10 bases align to TRBD2. This CDR3 has 18 residues. Germline CDR1 SGHDT, CDR2 YYEEEE. Trimming removed 6 bases from V and 2 bases from J; junction bases left unmatched: 13. CDR3 in amino acids: CASTYRVLAGYNTGELFF. For the CDR3, the DNA is TGTGCCAGCACCTACCGTGTACTAGCGGGGTATAACACCGGGGAGCTGTTTTTT.

V is TRBV18 and J is TRBJ1-1, with 8 nucleotides matching TRBD1. V was pared by 6 bases and J by 1 base, with 16 bases of the junction left unmatched. CDR1 and CDR2 from the germline V gene are KGHSH and LQKENI. The CDR3 runs to 18 residues. CDR3 sequence: CASSSRPPGGTGNTEAFF. In nucleotides, the CDR3 is TGTGCCAGCTCCTCACGCCCCCCCGGAGGGACAGGGAACACTGAAGCTTTCTTT.

There are a few counts of this clone. The V gene is TRBV7-9, the J gene TRBJ1-4; 8 bases match TRBD1. Germline V lookup: CDR1 SEHNR, CDR2 FQNEAQ (reference sequence). The CDR3 length is 15 residues. Trimming removed 2 bases from V and 5 bases from J; junction bases left unmatched: 4. The CDR3 spells CASSLRQGANEKLFF. CDR3 sequence (DNA): TGTGCCAGCAGCTTAAGGCAGGGGGCGAATGAAAAACTGTTTTTT.

The sample holds one count of this clone. This chain uses TRBV7-8 with TRBJ2-3; 16 bases are shared with TRBD2. In germline, CDR1 is SGHVS, CDR2 FQNEAQ. J gave up 2 bases and V 5 bases, and 10 bases lay outside the gene matches. The CDR3 is made up of 19 amino acids. The CDR3 bases are TGTGCCAGCAGCCTGGGACTAGCGGGGGGGTGGTCTGCCACAGATACGCAGTATTTT. As protein: CASSLGLAGGWSATDTQYF.

The chain has TRBV6-2 or TRBV6-3 and TRBJ2-3, with 12 bases that match TRBD2. V dropped 6 bases and J dropped 6; count of bases not matched to a gene: 10. The CDR3 is 16 residues long. Per germline, CDR1 MNHEY and CDR2 SVGEGT. The CDR3 protein is CASSATSGGSKDTQYF. Here the CDR3 DNA reads TGTGCCAGCAGCGCGACTAGCGGGGGATCGAAGGATACGCAGTATTTT.

V gene TRBV11-2 combines with J gene TRBJ2-2; 11 bases fit TRBD2. The V and J ends lost 5 bases and 0 bases, in that order; junction bases with no gene match: 8. Germline CDR1 reads SGHAT; CDR2 reads FQNNGV. The CDR3 has 18 amino acids. The CDR3 DNA reads as TGTGCCAGCAGCCCGGGACTAGCGGTTTACTCGAACACCGGGGAGCTGTTTTTT. Protein product: CASSPGLAVYSNTGELFF.

The rearrangement uses TRBV7-4 and TRBJ1-5, with D possibly matching TRBD1 (5 bases). The germline CDR1 and CDR2 sequences are SGHVT and SQSDAQ. The germline V and J ends were trimmed by 5 bases and 6 bases, with 11 bases remaining between them. The CDR3 covers 13 residues. DNA of the CDR3: TGTGCCAGCAGCCCAACGGGGGGTCAGCCCCAGCATTTT. It encodes CASSPTGGQPQHF. Based on the CDR3 plus reference TRBV7-4 and TRBJ1-5, the full variable domain is GAGVSQSPRYKVAKRGRDVALRCDSISGHVTLYWYRQTLGQGSEVLTYSQSDAQRDKSGRPSGRFSAERPERSVSTLKIQRTEQGDSAVYLCASSPTGGQPQHFGDGTRLSIL.

Here the CDR3 DNA reads TGTGCCAGCAGCTTAGGCGCCAACGGCTATGGCTACACCTTC. It encodes CASSLGANGYGYTF. The chain recombines TRBV7-2 with TRBJ1-2; D remains unclear. The CDR3 extends over 14 amino acids. V lost 1 base to trimming and J lost 4 bases, with 10 bases between them. Per germline, CDR1 SGHTA and CDR2 FQGNSA.

This chain joins TRBV27 and TRBJ2-7, with D maybe TRBD2 (6 bases). V was shortened by 0 bases and J by 5 bases, with 8 bases between the two germline ends. The CDR3 has 13 amino acids. Germline loops: CDR1 MNHEY, CDR2 SMNVEV (reference sequence). CDR3 loop: CASSLSGLNEQYF. CDR3 DNA sequence: TGTGCCAGCAGTTTATCAGGACTAAACGAGCAGTACTTC.

The V and J genes are TRBV21-1 and TRBJ1-1; the table's D call, TRBD1, has no DNA check behind it. TRBV21-1 is classified as a pseudogene. The CDR3 has 16 residues. The CDR3 is CASSIGGGGMNTEAFF. The CDR3 DNA sequence: TGTGCCAGCAGCATTGGAGGGGGCGGCATGAATACTGAAGCTTTCTTT.

The CDR3 bases are TGTGCCAGCAGTGAAAAACGGGTTGCAACTAATGAAAAACTGTTTTTT. This translates into CASSEKRVATNEKLFF. This rearrangement joins TRBV2 to TRBJ1-4; no clear D. The V end was cut by 2 bases, the J end by 0 bases, with 10 bases between. The CDR3 is 16 amino acids. The germline gives CDR1 SNHLY, CDR2 FYNNEI.

The chain uses TRBV5-1 and TRBJ2-5, with TRBD1 identical over 7 bases. V shed 4 bases, J shed 5 bases, and the junction held 8 bases outside the gene matches. CDR1 is SGHRS and CDR2 is YFSETQ in the germline V gene. The CDR3 runs to 14 residues. The CDR3 loop is CASSLATGWETQYF. The CDR3 DNA reads TGCGCCAGCAGCCTCGCGACAGGGTGGGAGACCCAGTACTTC.

J is TRBJ2-1 and V is TRBV27; TRBD2 agrees at 8 bases. V shed 6 bases, J shed 3 bases, and the junction held 16 bases outside the gene matches. The CDR3 runs 18 residues. Germline assignment: CDR1 MNHEY and CDR2 SMNVEV (reference sequence). CDR3 sequence: CASRTILSKRELYNEQFF. The CDR3 nucleotides read TGTGCCAGCAGAACCATCTTATCCAAGCGGGAGCTCTACAATGAGCAGTTCTTC.

V usage is TRBV19 and J usage is TRBJ1-1, with TRBD1 matching 8 bases. The CDR3 spans 13 residues. The V gene end was trimmed by 5 bases and the J gene end by 8 bases; junction bases not matched to a gene: 7. CDR1 and CDR2 (germline): LNHDA, SQIVND (reference sequence). CDR3 amino acids: CASSSTGDGEAFF. The DNA for the CDR3 is TGTGCCAGTAGTTCGACAGGGGACGGAGAAGCTTTCTTT. Supplemented by reference TRBV19 and TRBJ1-1, the full variable domain reads DGGITQSPKYLFRKEGQNVTLSCEQNLNHDAMYWYRQDPGQGLRLIYYSQIVNDFQKGDIAEGYSVSREKKESFPLTVTSAQKNPTAFYLCASSSTGDGEAFFGQGTRLTVV.

The chain combines TRBV9 with TRBJ2-1; 7 bases are a match to TRBD1. This CDR3 has 16 amino acids. Germline lookup yields CDR1 SGDLS and CDR2 YYNGEE. J was trimmed by 7 bases and V by 4 bases; bases with no gene match: 14. The DNA for the CDR3 is TGTGCCAGCAGCACAACAGGGGCCAACCCAAGGAATGAGCAGTTCTTC. This encodes CASSTTGANPRNEQFF.

This clone has only a few counts. CDR3 protein: CASTKLAGGPSGETQYF. The CDR3, as DNA: TGTGCCAGCACCAAGTTAGCGGGGGGGCCGTCCGGTGAGACCCAGTACTTC. The genes are TRBV5-4 and TRBJ2-5; TRBD2 matches 11 bases. The CDR3 is made up of 17 amino acids. CDR1 is SGHNT, CDR2 YYREEE, per germline (reference sequence). V lost 6 bases to trimming and J lost 5 bases; unmatched junction nucleotides: 15.

The chain recombines TRBV4-1 with TRBJ2-1; the match to TRBD2 covers 9 bases. This CDR3 is 16 amino acids long. Germline lookup yields CDR1 MGHRA and CDR2 YSYEKL. The V gene end was trimmed by 4 bases and the J gene end by 6 bases; junction bases not matched to a gene: 10. The CDR3 sequence is CASSPGGKREVNEQFF. The CDR3 nucleotides read TGCGCCAGCAGCCCGGGGGGCAAGCGGGAGGTCAATGAGCAGTTCTTC.

The gene calls are TRBV19 and TRBJ2-1; 11 bases align to TRBD2. The V gene's germline CDR1 is LNHDA and CDR2 SQIVND (reference sequence). The CDR3 sequence is 17 residues long. Unmatched junction bases numbered 12, after V lost 3 bases and J lost 8 bases. CDR3 sequence (DNA): TGTGCCAGTAGTATCGTCACACTAGCGGGAGCTCTCGATGAGCAGTTCTTC. This translates into CASSIVTLAGALDEQFF. Using reference TRBV19 and TRBJ2-1 for the parts outside the CDR3, the full variable domain is DGGITQSPKYLFRKEGQNVTLSCEQNLNHDAMYWYRQDPGQGLRLIYYSQIVNDFQKGDIAEGYSVSREKKESFPLTVTSAQKNPTAFYLCASSIVTLAGALDEQFFGPGTRLTVL.

This chain connects TRBV6-5 to TRBJ1-2; D remains ambiguous. The length of the CDR3 is 14 residues. Germline assignment: CDR1 MNHEY and CDR2 SVGAGI. The V gene lost 7 bases and the J gene lost 3 bases, with 15 bases spanning the gap. CDR3 sequence: CASNPWAGDYGYTF. The CDR3, as DNA: TGTGCCAGCAACCCTTGGGCCGGGGACTATGGCTACACCTTC.

CDR3 in DNA: TGTGCCAGCAGCTTAGGAATAGCGGGAGGGAACGAGCAGTTCTTC. Translation gives CASSLGIAGGNEQFF. The chain uses TRBV7-9 and TRBJ2-1; 11 nucleotides agree with TRBD2. CDR3 length: 15 amino acids. Trimming cost V 1 base and J 10 bases; bases outside gene matches: 6. The germline CDR1 and CDR2 sequences are SEHNR and FQNEAQ (reference sequence).

The chain joins TRBV28 to TRBJ2-7; unclear D gene. Trimming stripped 3 bases from V and 5 bases from J, with 14 bases between. Germline CDR1 reads MDHEN; CDR2 reads SYDVKM. The CDR3 contains 14 residues. The CDR3 region has the DNA TGTGCCAGCAGTTTGCCAGCCCCTGGAGACGAGCAGTACTTC. It specifies CASSLPAPGDEQYF.

The chain couples TRBV10-3 to TRBJ1-1, with 9 nucleotides matching TRBD1. The junction had 7 bases not matched to a gene; V was cut back by 8 bases and J by 3 bases. CDR1 is ENHRY and CDR2 is SYGVKD in the germline V gene. The CDR3 runs to 14 residues. The CDR3 protein is CAIQPGTGYTEAFF. Here the CDR3 DNA reads TGTGCCATCCAACCCGGGACAGGGTACACTGAAGCTTTCTTT.

The chain combines TRBV7-9 with TRBJ2-2; 9 nucleotides align to TRBD1. Germline CDR1 is SEHNR and CDR2 is FQNEAQ (reference sequence). The CDR3 consists of 17 residues. V trimming: 5 bases; J trimming: 5 bases; junction bases outside the gene matches: 12. CDR3 in amino acids: CASSPGPGQGRTGELFF. The CDR3 DNA reads TGTGCCAGCAGCCCCGGTCCGGGACAGGGAAGGACCGGGGAGCTGTTTTTT.

The chain is built from TRBV19 and TRBJ1-6, with a possible D match to TRBD1 (5 bases). Germline-derived CDR1 and CDR2 are LNHDA and SQIVND (reference sequence). Trimming removed 5 bases from V and 7 bases from J, with 12 bases in between. The CDR3 is 14 amino acids. CDR3 amino acids: CASSDRNANSPLHF. CDR3 nucleotides: TGTGCCAGTAGTGACAGAAATGCAAATTCACCCCTCCACTTT. Full variable domain (rest looked up from reference TRBV19 and TRBJ1-6): DGGITQSPKYLFRKEGQNVTLSCEQNLNHDAMYWYRQDPGQGLRLIYYSQIVNDFQKGDIAEGYSVSREKKESFPLTVTSAQKNPTAFYLCASSDRNANSPLHFGNGTRLTVT.

The sample holds one count of this clone. The rearrangement uses TRBV5-1 and TRBJ1-4, with no clear D. Trimming took 0 bases from V and 3 from J, leaving 21 bases between them. There are 19 residues in the CDR3. CDR1 and CDR2 from the germline V gene are SGHRS and YFSETQ. This chain's CDR3 is CASSLAESLRKSANEKLFF. The CDR3 region has the DNA TGCGCCAGCAGCTTGGCTGAATCACTAAGGAAATCTGCTAATGAAAAACTGTTTTTT. Variable domain in full (rest from reference TRBV5-1 and TRBJ1-4): KAGVTQTPRYLIKTRGQQVTLSCSPISGHRSVSWYQQTPGQGLQFLFEYFSETQRNKGNFPGRFSGRQFSNSRSEMNVSTLELGDSALYLCASSLAESLRKSANEKLFFGSGTQLSVL.